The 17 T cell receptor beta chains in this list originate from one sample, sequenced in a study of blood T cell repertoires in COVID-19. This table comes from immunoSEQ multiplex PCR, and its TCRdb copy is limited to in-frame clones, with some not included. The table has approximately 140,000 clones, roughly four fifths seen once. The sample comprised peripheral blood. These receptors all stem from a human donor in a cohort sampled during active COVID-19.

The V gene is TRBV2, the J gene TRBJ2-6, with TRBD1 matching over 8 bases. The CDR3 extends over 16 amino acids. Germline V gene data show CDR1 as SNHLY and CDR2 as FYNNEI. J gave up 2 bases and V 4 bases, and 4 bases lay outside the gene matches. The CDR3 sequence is CASSVGQGPGANVLTF. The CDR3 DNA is TGTGCCAGCAGTGTCGGACAGGGTCCTGGGGCCAACGTCCTGACTTTC. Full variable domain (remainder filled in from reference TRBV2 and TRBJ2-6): EPEVTQTPSHQVTQMGQEVILRCVPISNHLYFYWYRQILGQKVEFLVSFYNNEISEKSEIFDDQFSVERPDGSNFTLKIRSTKLEDSAMYFCASSVGQGPGANVLTFGAGSRLTVL.

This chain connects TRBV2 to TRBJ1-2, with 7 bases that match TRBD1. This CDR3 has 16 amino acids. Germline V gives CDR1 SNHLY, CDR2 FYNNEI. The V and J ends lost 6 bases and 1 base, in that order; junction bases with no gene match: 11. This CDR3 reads CASSETRQGFNYGYTF. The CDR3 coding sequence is TGTGCCAGCAGCGAAACCCGACAGGGATTTAACTATGGCTACACCTTC.

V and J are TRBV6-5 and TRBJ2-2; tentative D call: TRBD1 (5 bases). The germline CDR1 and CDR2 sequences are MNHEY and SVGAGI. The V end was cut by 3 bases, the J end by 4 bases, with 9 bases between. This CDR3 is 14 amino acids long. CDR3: CASSYDRPTGELFF. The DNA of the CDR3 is TGTGCCAGCAGTTATGACAGACCCACCGGGGAGCTGTTTTTT.

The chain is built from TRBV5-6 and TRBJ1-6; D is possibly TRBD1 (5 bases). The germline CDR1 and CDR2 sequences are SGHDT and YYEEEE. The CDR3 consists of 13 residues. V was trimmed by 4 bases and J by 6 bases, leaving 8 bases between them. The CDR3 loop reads CASSGDFNSPLHF. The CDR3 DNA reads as TGTGCCAGCAGCGGGGACTTTAATTCACCCCTCCACTTT. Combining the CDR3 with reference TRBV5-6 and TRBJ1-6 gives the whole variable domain DAGVTQSPTHLIKTRGQQVTLRCSPKSGHDTVSWYQQALGQGPQFIFQYYEEEERQRGNFPDRFSGHQFPNYSSELNVNALLLGDSALYLCASSGDFNSPLHFGNGTRLTVT.

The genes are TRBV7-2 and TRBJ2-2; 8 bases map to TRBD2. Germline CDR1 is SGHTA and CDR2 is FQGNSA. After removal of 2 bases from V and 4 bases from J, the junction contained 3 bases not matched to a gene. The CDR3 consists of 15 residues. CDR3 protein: CASSLKRGGTGELFF. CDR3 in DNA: TGTGCCAGCAGCTTAAAACGGGGGGGCACCGGGGAGCTGTTTTTT. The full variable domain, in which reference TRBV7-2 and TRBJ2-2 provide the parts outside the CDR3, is GAGVSQSPSNKVTEKGKDVELRCDPISGHTALYWYRQSLGQGLEFLIYFQGNSAPDKSGLPSDRFSAERTGGSVSTLTIQRTQQEDSAVYLCASSLKRGGTGELFFGEGSRLTVL.

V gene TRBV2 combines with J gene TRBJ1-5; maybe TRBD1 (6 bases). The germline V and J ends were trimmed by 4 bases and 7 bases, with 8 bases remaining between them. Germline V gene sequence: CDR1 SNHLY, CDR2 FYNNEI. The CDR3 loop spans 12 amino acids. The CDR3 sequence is CASSAGEQPQHF. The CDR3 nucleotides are TGTGCCAGCAGTGCAGGGGAACAGCCCCAGCATTTT.

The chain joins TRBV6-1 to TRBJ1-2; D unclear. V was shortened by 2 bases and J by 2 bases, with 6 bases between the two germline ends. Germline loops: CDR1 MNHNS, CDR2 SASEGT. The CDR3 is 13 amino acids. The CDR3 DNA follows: TGTGCCAGCAGTGAAAGTCAGAACTATGGCTACACCTTC. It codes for CASSESQNYGYTF.

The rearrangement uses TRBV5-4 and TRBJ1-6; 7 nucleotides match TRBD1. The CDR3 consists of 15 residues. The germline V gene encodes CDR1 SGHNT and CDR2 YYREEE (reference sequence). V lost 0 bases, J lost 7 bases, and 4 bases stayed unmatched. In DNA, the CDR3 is TGTGCCAGCAGCTTGGGGGACAGCCGAAATTCACCCCTCCACTTT. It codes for CASSLGDSRNSPLHF.

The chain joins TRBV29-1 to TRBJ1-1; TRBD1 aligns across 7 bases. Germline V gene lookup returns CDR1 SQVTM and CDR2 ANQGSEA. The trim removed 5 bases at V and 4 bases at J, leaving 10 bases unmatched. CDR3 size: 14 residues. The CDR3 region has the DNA TGCAGCGTTAGTTACAGGGGACGGGGCACTGAAGCTTTCTTT. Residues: CSVSYRGRGTEAFF.

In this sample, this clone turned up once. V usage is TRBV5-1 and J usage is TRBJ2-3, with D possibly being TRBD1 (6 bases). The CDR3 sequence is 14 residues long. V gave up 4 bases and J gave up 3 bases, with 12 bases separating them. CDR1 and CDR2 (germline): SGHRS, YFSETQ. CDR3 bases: TGCGCCAGCAGCGAGGGACACCCGACAGATACGCAGTATTTT. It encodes CASSEGHPTDTQYF.

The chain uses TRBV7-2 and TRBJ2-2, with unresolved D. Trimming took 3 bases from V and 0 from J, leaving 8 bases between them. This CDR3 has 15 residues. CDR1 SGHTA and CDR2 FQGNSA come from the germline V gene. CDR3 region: CASSFLSANTGELFF. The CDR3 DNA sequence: TGTGCCAGCAGCTTTCTATCCGCGAACACCGGGGAGCTGTTTTTT.

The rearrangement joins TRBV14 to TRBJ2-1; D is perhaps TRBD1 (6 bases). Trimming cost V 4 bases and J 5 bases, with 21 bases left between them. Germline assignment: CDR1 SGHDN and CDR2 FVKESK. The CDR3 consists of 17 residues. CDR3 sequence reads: CASSLEPDSWEDNEQFF. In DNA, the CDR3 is TGTGCCAGCAGCCTAGAGCCGGACAGTTGGGAAGACAATGAGCAGTTCTTC.

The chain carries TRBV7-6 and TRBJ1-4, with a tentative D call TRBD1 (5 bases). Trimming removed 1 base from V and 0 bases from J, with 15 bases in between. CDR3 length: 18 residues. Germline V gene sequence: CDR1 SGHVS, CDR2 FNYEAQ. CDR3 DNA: TGTGCCAGCAGCTTAGATCTGGTCGGACAATCAACTAATGAAAAACTGTTTTTT. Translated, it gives CASSLDLVGQSTNEKLFF.

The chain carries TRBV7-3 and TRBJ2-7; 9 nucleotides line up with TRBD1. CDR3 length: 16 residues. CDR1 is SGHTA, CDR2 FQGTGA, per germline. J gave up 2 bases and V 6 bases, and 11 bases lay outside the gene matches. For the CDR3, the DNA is TGTGCCAGCAGTTCCAGCGAGGGGGACAGGGCCTACGAGCAGTACTTC. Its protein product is CASSSSEGDRAYEQYF.

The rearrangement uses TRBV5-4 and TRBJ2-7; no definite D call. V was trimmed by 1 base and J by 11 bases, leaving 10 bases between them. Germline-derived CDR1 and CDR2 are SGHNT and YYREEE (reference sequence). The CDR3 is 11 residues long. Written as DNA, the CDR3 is TGTGCCAGCAGCTTGTCCGGAGAAGAGTACTTC. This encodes CASSLSGEEYF.

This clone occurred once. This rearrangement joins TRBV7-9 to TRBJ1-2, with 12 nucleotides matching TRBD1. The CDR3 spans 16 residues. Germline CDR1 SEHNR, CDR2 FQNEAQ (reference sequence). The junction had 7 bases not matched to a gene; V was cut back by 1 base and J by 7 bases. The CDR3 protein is CASSLGGDRGLLGYTF. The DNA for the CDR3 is TGTGCCAGCAGCTTAGGAGGGGACAGGGGGCTGCTTGGCTACACCTTC.

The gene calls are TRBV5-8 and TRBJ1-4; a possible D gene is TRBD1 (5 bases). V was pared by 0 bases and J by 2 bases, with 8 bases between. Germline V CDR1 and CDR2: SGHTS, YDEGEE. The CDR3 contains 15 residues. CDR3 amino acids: CASSLGGLTNEKLFF. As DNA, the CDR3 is TGTGCCAGCAGCTTGGGGGGCCTCACTAATGAAAAACTGTTTTTT.